This is a list of T cell receptor beta chains from one sample in a study of T cells in Graves' hyperthyroidism and ophthalmopathy. TCRdb fed the multiplex PCR reads into MiXCR, producing one record per CDR3 protein. The repertoire has about 210,000 distinct CDR3 sequences, roughly 18% of them found once; the top ten carry around 52%. The sequencing sample was made of blood. These receptors were obtained from a man in his fifties with Graves' hyperthyroidism. Each CDR3 is given with its conserved first and last residue. Fields, in order: V gene, J gene, clone size, D gene, CDR3 protein, CDR3 DNA. The D gene is left open where the match is weak. Size is omitted from some rows. Given values are once, few, many or a class for expanded clones.

>TRBV7-9|TRBJ2-7|few|NA
CASSWDTTYEQYF
TGTGCCAGTAGTTGGGACACAACCTACGAGCAGTACTTC
>TRBV7-9|TRBJ2-2|few|NA
CASSISQPNTGELFF
TGTGCCAGCAGCATTAGTCAGCCGAACACCGGGGAGCTGTTTTTT
>TRBV4-2|TRBJ2-2|NA|TRBD2
CASSQATGTSQTGELFF
TGTGCCAGCAGCCAAGCTACCGGGACTAGCCAGACCGGGGAGCTGTTTTTT
>TRBV7-6|TRBJ2-7|few|NA
CASSLGLRDFNEQYF
TGTGCCAGCAGCTTAGGGCTGCGGGACTTCAACGAGCAGTACTTC
>TRBV20-1|TRBJ2-4|few|NA
CSASLMLGQSAKNIQYF
TGCAGTGCTAGTCTTATGCTCGGACAGTCAGCCAAAAACATTCAGTACTTC
>TRBV5-1|TRBJ2-3|many|NA
CASSPRPSTDTQYF
TGCGCCAGCAGCCCGCGTCCCAGCACAGATACGCAGTATTTT
>TRBV12-3/TRBV12-4|TRBJ2-1|few|TRBD2
CASSSSGSWYNEQFF
TGTGCCAGCAGTTCTAGCGGGAGCTGGTACAATGAGCAGTTCTTC
>TRBV20-1|TRBJ1-4|few|TRBD1
CSAISGTGDEKLFF
TGCAGTGCTATATCCGGGACAGGGGATGAAAAACTGTTTTTT
>TRBV20-1|TRBJ2-7|many|NA
CSARDRRRSGGEQYF
TGCAGTGCTAGAGATCGTAGACGGTCCGGGGGCGAGCAGTACTTC
>TRBV4-1|TRBJ2-7|few|TRBD2
CASSTRTSGNYEQYF
TGCGCCAGCAGCACCCGGACTAGCGGGAACTACGAGCAGTACTTC
>TRBV3-1|TRBJ2-3|many|NA
CASSPAGRSDTQYF
TGTGCCAGCAGTCCCGCTGGGCGTTCGGATACGCAGTATTTT